This T cell receptor beta chain emerged from a study of T cells in localized non-small cell lung cancer. Of note for this clone: What it binds is not known.

Clones were read by immunoSEQ multiplex PCR, and TCRdb kept only the in-frame ones, dropping some. The data hold tens of thousands of clones, with more than 75% observed a single time. The CDR3 has 16 residues. CDR1 is WNHNN and CDR2 is SYGVQD in the germline V gene (reference sequence). The ends lost 3 bases at V and 6 bases at J; junction bases unmatched: 8. Study-wide results and caveats: Longer overall survival was seen with higher T cell density measured in blood. Median detection of top 100 tumor clones in adjacent lung was 57 clones. Uninvolved adjacent lung, not tumor, had the highest T cell clonality.

The TCR originated in a male donor at least 60 years old with stage III lung adenocarcinoma. The input for sequencing was peripheral blood, taken before any cancer treatment. The chain recombines TRBV10-1 with TRBJ2-1, with TRBD2 matching 10 bases. The CDR3 DNA sequence: TGCGCCAGCAGTGATTCCCCTAGCGGGGGTGGCAATGAGCAGTTCTTC. This translates into CASSDSPSGGGNEQFF.